This is a list of T cell receptor beta chains from one sample in a study of T cell responses to AZD1222 COVID-19 vaccine. The table came from immunoSEQ multiplex PCR; TCRdb's copy has only in-frame clones and leaves some out. The table has 100,000 to 140,000 clones, roughly 87% seen once; the top ten hold about 4.5%. The sequencing here drew on peripheral blood, taken on day 0 of AZD1222 vaccination. The receptors here all came from an adult in good health. Each CDR3 is given with its conserved first and last residue. A clone size is listed for some rows: how often the clone was seen (once, few, many), or a class if it is expanded.

clone_size: NA
j_call: TRBJ1-6
v_call: TRBV19
cdr3_aa: CASSTPGQSSYNSPLHF

clone_size: NA
j_call: TRBJ1-5
v_call: TRBV29-1
cdr3_aa: CSVGRGGNQPQHF

clone_size: NA
j_call: TRBJ2-6
v_call: TRBV15
cdr3_aa: CATSRDLSGANVLTF

clone_size: NA
j_call: TRBJ1-4
v_call: TRBV2
cdr3_aa: CASSQGAANNEKLFF

clone_size: NA
j_call: TRBJ1-5
v_call: TRBV4-1
cdr3_aa: CASSEQGNNQPQHF

clone_size: NA
j_call: TRBJ2-7
v_call: TRBV28
cdr3_aa: CASRGLAGGPDF

clone_size: NA
j_call: TRBJ2-1
v_call: TRBV18
cdr3_aa: CASSPVVARSYNEQFF

clone_size: NA
j_call: TRBJ2-5
v_call: TRBV7-7
cdr3_aa: CASSLRAGGAQETQYF

clone_size: NA
j_call: TRBJ1-1
v_call: TRBV4-3
cdr3_aa: CASSLTGGTEAFF

clone_size: NA
j_call: TRBJ1-1
v_call: TRBV19
cdr3_aa: CASSIEGLNTEAFF

clone_size: NA
j_call: TRBJ1-1
v_call: TRBV2
cdr3_aa: CASSEQQSEAFF

clone_size: NA
j_call: TRBJ2-3
v_call: TRBV6-5
cdr3_aa: CASGQGATDTQYF

clone_size: once
j_call: TRBJ1-3
v_call: TRBV9
cdr3_aa: CASSTGEGFGNTIYF

clone_size: NA
j_call: TRBJ2-5
v_call: TRBV3-1/TRBV3-2
cdr3_aa: CASSTSGSRYQETQYF

clone_size: NA
j_call: TRBJ1-3
v_call: TRBV2
cdr3_aa: CASSERDSPPGNTIYF

clone_size: NA
j_call: TRBJ2-7
v_call: TRBV11-2
cdr3_aa: CASSLEWTGVYF

clone_size: few
j_call: TRBJ2-1
v_call: TRBV7-6
cdr3_aa: CASSLVGAPNEQFF

clone_size: NA
j_call: TRBJ2-3
v_call: TRBV12-3/TRBV12-4
cdr3_aa: CATNRADTQYF

clone_size: NA
j_call: TRBJ2-3
v_call: TRBV5-4
cdr3_aa: CASSFSLGSTDTQYF

clone_size: NA
j_call: TRBJ1-6
v_call: TRBV19
cdr3_aa: CASSGGRPSPLHF

clone_size: few
j_call: TRBJ2-7
v_call: TRBV4-3
cdr3_aa: CASSQDYTSGGYEQYF

clone_size: NA
j_call: TRBJ1-2
v_call: TRBV5-1
cdr3_aa: CASSLGTAGMDGYTF

clone_size: NA
j_call: TRBJ2-3
v_call: TRBV5-5
cdr3_aa: CASSWTSGPTDTQYF

clone_size: NA
j_call: TRBJ1-2
v_call: TRBV5-4
cdr3_aa: CASSSRDVYGYTF

clone_size: NA
j_call: TRBJ1-1
v_call: TRBV12-3/TRBV12-4
cdr3_aa: CASRPEKNTEAFF

clone_size: few
j_call: TRBJ1-2
v_call: TRBV18
cdr3_aa: CASSPGQGGYTF

clone_size: NA
j_call: TRBJ1-2
v_call: TRBV5-1
cdr3_aa: CASSPTGENYGYTF

clone_size: NA
j_call: TRBJ2-3
v_call: TRBV19
cdr3_aa: CASSHRTGLTADTQYF

clone_size: once
j_call: TRBJ1-2
v_call: TRBV28
cdr3_aa: CASNFRATREYGYTF

clone_size: NA
j_call: TRBJ1-5
v_call: TRBV19
cdr3_aa: CASSVQGGSYQPQHF

clone_size: NA
j_call: TRBJ1-2
v_call: TRBV6-5
cdr3_aa: CASSYSSGGNYGYTF